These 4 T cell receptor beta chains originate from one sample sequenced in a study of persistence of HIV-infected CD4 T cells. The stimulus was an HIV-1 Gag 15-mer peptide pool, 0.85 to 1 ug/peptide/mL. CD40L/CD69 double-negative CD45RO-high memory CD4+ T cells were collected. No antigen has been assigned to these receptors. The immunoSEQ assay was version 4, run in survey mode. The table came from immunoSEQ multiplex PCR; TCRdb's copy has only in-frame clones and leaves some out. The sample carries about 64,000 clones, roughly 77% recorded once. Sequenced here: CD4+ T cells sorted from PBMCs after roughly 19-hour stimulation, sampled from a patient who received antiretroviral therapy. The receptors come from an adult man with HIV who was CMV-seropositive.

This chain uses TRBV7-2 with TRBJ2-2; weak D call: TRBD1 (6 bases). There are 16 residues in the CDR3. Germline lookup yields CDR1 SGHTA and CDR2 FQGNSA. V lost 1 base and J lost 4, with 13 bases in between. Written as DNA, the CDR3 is TGTGCCAGCAGCTTAGGGATGTTGGGGGCCACCGGGGAGCTGTTTTTT. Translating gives CASSLGMLGATGELFF.

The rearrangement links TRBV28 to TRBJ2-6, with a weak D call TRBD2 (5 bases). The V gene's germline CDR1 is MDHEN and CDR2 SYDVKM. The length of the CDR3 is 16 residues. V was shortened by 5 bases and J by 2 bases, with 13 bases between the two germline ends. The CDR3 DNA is TGTGCCAGCAGTGAGGGCCGGTACGCTGGGGCCAACGTCCTGACTTTC. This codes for CASSEGRYAGANVLTF.

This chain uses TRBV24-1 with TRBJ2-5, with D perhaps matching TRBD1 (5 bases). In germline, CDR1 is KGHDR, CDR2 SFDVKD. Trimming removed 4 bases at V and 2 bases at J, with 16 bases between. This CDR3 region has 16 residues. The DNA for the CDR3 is TGTGCCACCAGTGACTCCCCCCAGGGCGCGCAAGAGACCCAGTACTTC. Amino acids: CATSDSPQGAQETQYF.

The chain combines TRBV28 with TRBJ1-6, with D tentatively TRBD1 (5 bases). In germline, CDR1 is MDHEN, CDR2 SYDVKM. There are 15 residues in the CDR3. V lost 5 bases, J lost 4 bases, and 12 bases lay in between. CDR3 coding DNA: TGTGCCAGCAGTACCCGACAGACTTATAATTCACCCCTCCACTTT. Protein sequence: CASSTRQTYNSPLHF. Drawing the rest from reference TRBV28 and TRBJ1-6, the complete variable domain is DVKVTQSSRYLVKRTGEKVFLECVQDMDHENMFWYRQDPGLGLRLIYFSYDVKMKEKGDIPEGYSVSREKKERFSLILESASTNQTSMYLCASSTRQTYNSPLHFGNGTRLTVT.